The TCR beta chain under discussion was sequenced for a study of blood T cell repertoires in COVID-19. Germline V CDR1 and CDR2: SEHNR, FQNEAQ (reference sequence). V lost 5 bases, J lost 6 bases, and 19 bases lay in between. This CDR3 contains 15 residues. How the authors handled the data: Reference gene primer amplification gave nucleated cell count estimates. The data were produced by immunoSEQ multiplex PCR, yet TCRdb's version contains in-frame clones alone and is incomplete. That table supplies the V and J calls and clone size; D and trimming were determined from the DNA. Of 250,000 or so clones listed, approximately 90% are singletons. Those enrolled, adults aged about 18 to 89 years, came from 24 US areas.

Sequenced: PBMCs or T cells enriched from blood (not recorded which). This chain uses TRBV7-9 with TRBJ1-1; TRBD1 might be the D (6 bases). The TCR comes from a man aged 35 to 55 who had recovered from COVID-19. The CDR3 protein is CASSRGQREKPEAFF. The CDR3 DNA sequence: TGTGCCAGCAGCCGCGGACAGCGAGAAAAACCTGAAGCTTTCTTT.